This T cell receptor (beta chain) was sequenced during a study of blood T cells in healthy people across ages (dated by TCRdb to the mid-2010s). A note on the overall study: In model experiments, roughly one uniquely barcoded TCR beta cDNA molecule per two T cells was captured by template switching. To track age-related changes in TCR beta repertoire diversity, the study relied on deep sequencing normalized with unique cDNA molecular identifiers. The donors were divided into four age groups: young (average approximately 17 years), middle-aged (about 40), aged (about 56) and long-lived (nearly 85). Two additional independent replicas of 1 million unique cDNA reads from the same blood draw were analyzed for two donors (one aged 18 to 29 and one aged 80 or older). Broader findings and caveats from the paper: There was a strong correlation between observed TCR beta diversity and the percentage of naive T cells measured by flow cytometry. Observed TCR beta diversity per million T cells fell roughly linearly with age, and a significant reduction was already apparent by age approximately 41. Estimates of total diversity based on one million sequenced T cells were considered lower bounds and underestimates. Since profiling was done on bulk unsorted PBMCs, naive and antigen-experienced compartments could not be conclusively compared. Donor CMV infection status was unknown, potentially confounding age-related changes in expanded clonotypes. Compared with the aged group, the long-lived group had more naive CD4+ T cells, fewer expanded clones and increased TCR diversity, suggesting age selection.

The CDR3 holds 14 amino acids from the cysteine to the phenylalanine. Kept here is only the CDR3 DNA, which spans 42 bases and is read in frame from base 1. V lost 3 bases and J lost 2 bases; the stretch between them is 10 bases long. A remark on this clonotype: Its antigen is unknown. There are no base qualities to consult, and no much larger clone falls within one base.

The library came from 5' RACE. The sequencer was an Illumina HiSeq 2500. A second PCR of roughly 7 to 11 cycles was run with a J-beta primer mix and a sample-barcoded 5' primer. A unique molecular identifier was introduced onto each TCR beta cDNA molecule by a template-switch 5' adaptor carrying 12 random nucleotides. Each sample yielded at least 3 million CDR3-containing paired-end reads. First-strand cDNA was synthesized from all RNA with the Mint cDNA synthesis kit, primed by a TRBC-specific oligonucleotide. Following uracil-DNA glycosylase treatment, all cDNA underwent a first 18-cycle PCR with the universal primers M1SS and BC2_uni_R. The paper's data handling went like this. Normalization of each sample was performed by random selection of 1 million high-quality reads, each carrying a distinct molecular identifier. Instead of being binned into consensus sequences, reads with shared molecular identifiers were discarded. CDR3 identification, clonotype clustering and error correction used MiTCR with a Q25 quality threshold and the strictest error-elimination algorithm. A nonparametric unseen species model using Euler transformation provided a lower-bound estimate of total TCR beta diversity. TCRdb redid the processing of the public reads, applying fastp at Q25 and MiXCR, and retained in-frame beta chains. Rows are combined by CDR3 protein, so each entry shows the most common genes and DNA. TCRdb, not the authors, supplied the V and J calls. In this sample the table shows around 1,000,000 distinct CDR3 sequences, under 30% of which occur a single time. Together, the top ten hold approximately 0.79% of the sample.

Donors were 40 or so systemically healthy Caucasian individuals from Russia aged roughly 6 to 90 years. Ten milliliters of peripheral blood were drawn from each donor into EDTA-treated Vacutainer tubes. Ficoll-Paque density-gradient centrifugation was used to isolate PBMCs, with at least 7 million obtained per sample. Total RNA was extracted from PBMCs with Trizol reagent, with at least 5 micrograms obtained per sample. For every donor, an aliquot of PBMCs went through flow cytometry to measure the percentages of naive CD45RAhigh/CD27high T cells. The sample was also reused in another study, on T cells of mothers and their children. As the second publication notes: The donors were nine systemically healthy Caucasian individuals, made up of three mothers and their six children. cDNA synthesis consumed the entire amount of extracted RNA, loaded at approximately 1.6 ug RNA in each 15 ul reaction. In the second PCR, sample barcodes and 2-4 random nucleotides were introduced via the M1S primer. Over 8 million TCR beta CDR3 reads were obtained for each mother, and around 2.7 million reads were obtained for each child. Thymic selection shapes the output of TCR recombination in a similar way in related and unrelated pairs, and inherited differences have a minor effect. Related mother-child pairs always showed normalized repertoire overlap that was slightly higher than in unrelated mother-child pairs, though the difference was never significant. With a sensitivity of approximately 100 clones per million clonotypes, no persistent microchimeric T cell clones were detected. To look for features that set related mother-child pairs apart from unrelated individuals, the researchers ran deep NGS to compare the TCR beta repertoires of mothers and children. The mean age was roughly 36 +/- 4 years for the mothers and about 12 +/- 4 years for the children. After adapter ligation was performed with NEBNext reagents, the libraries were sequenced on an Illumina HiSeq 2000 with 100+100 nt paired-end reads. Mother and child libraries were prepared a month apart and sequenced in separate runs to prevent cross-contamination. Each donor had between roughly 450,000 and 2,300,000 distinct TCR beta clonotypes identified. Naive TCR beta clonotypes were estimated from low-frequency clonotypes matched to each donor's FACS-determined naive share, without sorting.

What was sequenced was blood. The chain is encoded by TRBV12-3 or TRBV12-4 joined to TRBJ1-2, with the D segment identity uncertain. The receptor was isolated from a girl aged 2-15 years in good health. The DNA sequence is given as TGTGCCAGCAGTTTTATCCCCAGGAACTATGGCTACACCTTC. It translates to CASSFIPRNYGYTF.